The clone carrying this T cell receptor (beta chain) came up many times. Its antigen is as yet unknown. J was trimmed by 3 bases and V by 1 base; bases with no gene match: 1. CDR1 and CDR2 from the germline V gene are MNHEY and SMNVEV (reference sequence). This CDR3 is built from 15 residues. This sample stems from a study of T-cell reconstitution after alpha-beta-depleted transplantation in children. General study points: From surviving recipient T cells and thymic progenitors came the high day-60 TCRbeta diversity observed in some patients. Alpha-beta T cells about two months after transplant reportedly derived from several hundred expanded graft clones.

Preparation of the TCRbeta library used unique molecular identifiers. MiXCR, run by TCRdb on the PCR reads, gives a single entry per CDR3 protein. The sample consists of roughly 200,000 distinct CDR3 sequences, 11% of them appearing once. The input for sequencing was PBMCs, taken before TCRalphabeta/CD19-depleted stem cell transplant. This chain links TRBV27 with TRBJ2-1, with 9 bases fitting TRBD1. The sequence derives from a child younger than two with acute myeloid leukemia, due to receive a stem cell transplant. The CDR3 sequence is CASSLWGQGYNEQFF. CDR3 nucleotide sequence: TGTGCCAGCAGTTTATGGGGACAGGGCTACAATGAGCAGTTCTTC.